These 15 T cell receptor beta chains were sequenced from one sample in a study of blood T cell repertoires in COVID-19. Sequenced by immunoSEQ multiplex PCR; TCRdb stores in-frame clones only, minus some. The sample has around 250,000 clones; 85% to 90% are singletons. Material for sequencing was peripheral blood. All receptors derive from a man younger than 30 with active or convalescent COVID-19.

This chain links TRBV10-3 with TRBJ2-3; D remains unclear. Germline CDR1 is ENHRY and CDR2 is SYGVKD. The CDR3 consists of 11 residues. The V end was cut by 4 bases, the J end by 4 bases, with 3 bases between. The CDR3 sequence is CAISVSDTQYF. The CDR3 DNA reads TGTGCCATCAGTGTATCAGATACGCAGTATTTT.

The chain uses TRBV28 and TRBJ1-6, with D unclear. The CDR3 is 14 amino acids. The germline V and J ends were trimmed by 3 bases and 1 base, with 4 bases remaining between them. Per the germline V gene, CDR1 is MDHEN and CDR2 is SYDVKM. CDR3 DNA: TGTGCCAGCAGTTTGCAGTCCTATAATTCACCCCTCCACTTT. Its protein is CASSLQSYNSPLHF.

J is TRBJ1-4 and V is TRBV24-1; D is possibly TRBD1 (5 bases). The CDR3 is 13 residues long. Deletions cut 4 bases from V and 10 bases from J, with 12 bases between. Germline V gene sequence: CDR1 KGHDR, CDR2 SFDVKD. The chain's CDR3 is CATSDPSGRKLFF. In DNA form, the CDR3 reads TGTGCCACCAGTGACCCCTCAGGGCGAAAACTGTTTTTT.

CDR3: CATSEPGHDAPNEQFF. CDR3 bases: TGTGCCACCAGTGAGCCGGGACACGATGCTCCTAATGAGCAGTTCTTC. The rearrangement links TRBV24-1 to TRBJ2-1; D might be TRBD1 (6 bases). CDR3 length equals 16 residues. Per germline, CDR1 KGHDR and CDR2 SFDVKD. V was trimmed by 4 bases and J by 7 bases, leaving 19 bases between them.

This chain uses TRBV10-3 with TRBJ2-5, with D possibly matching TRBD1 (6 bases). The CDR3 contains 13 residues. Trimming took off 6 bases at V and 2 bases at J, with 10 bases between the two ends. The germline CDR1 and CDR2 sequences are ENHRY and SYGVKD. Written as DNA, the CDR3 is TGTGCCATCAGCAATGGACAGCAAGAGACCCAGTACTTC. Protein product: CAISNGQQETQYF.

This rearrangement joins TRBV5-1 to TRBJ2-7; tentatively, D is TRBD1 (6 bases). V was trimmed by 0 bases and J by 2 bases, leaving 18 bases between them. CDR1 is SGHRS, CDR2 YFSETQ, per germline. There are 17 residues in the CDR3. In DNA, the CDR3 is TGCGCCAGCAGCTTGGGACCCCCGGGACAAGAGCCCTACGAGCAGTACTTC. Translated, it gives CASSLGPPGQEPYEQYF.

The V gene is TRBV9, the J gene TRBJ2-1, with TRBD1 matching over 9 bases. The CDR3 length is 20 residues. Germline CDR1 SGDLS, CDR2 YYNGEE. The V gene end was trimmed by 0 bases and the J gene end by 1 base; junction bases not matched to a gene: 14. CDR3 DNA: TGTGCCAGCAGCGTAGGAGGAGATGCCGGGACAGGGTGGTCCTACAATGAGCAGTTCTTC. Translating gives CASSVGGDAGTGWSYNEQFF.

The V gene is TRBV4-3, the J gene TRBJ2-1; D possibly corresponds to TRBD2 (7 bases). With 0 bases removed from V and 3 bases from J, the gap between germline ends came to 18 bases. This CDR3 contains 18 residues. The germline CDR1 and CDR2 sequences are LGHNA and YSLEER. DNA of the CDR3: TGCGCCAGCAGCCAAGAGGGGGGGAAACAGGGCTTCTACAATGAGCAGTTCTTC. This encodes CASSQEGGKQGFYNEQFF.

The chain recombines TRBV6-5 with TRBJ1-2; a possible D gene is TRBD1 (5 bases). Germline V gene lookup returns CDR1 MNHEY and CDR2 SVGAGI. This CDR3 spans 15 amino acids. V lost 7 bases and J 8 bases, leaving 23 bases between the germline ends. The CDR3 loop is CASTDLKAGGIGYTF. The CDR3 DNA is TGTGCCAGCACCGACTTGAAGGCGGGGGGTATCGGCTACACCTTC.

The sample holds a few counts of this clone. The chain combines TRBV12-5 with TRBJ2-7, with D perhaps matching TRBD1 (5 bases). The germline V gene has CDR1 LGHNT and CDR2 FRNRAP. The CDR3 covers 13 residues. Trimming took 5 bases from V and 2 from J, leaving 10 bases between them. The CDR3 bases are TGTGCTAGTGGTGTTACAGGAACCTACGAGCAGTACTTC. Its translation is CASGVTGTYEQYF.

The chain employs TRBV24-1 and TRBJ2-2; D is unclear. Germline V gene sequence: CDR1 KGHDR, CDR2 SFDVKD. This CDR3 contains 14 residues. V lost 4 bases and J 3 bases, leaving 8 bases between the germline ends. The CDR3 spells CATSDRYYTGELFF. CDR3 nucleotides: TGTGCCACCAGTGACCGCTATTACACCGGGGAGCTGTTTTTT.

The chain employs TRBV7-3 and TRBJ2-7, with a possible D match to TRBD2 (6 bases). The CDR3 covers 14 residues. From germline, CDR1 is SGHTA and CDR2 FQGTGA. Trimming removed 2 bases from V and 6 bases from J, with 14 bases in between. Here the CDR3 DNA reads TGTGCCAGCAGCTTAGGGCGGGGAGAAGGCGAGCAGTACTTC. This translates into CASSLGRGEGEQYF.

V is TRBV5-5 and J is TRBJ1-2; D not resolved. The ends were cut back, 4 bases at V and 8 bases at J, with 18 bases in the middle. Germline CDR1 reads SGHKS; CDR2 reads YYEKEE (reference sequence). The CDR3 runs 14 residues. This CDR3 reads CASSPSWGGTGYTF. In DNA form, the CDR3 reads TGTGCCAGCAGCCCGTCCTGGGGAGGAACAGGCTACACCTTC.

The chain recombines TRBV7-2 with TRBJ1-2; a weak D match, TRBD1 (6 bases). This CDR3 has 14 amino acids. Trimming shortened V by 6 bases and J by 5 bases, and 16 bases separated the two germline ends. Germline V gene data show CDR1 as SGHTA and CDR2 as FQGNSA. CDR3 residues: CASSRAQGNYGYTF. CDR3 in DNA: TGTGCCAGCAGTCGGGCACAGGGTAATTATGGCTACACCTTC.

The chain carries TRBV29-1 and TRBJ1-1, with no clear D. Looked up from germline, CDR1 is SQVTM and CDR2 is ANQGSEA. CDR3 length equals 13 residues. The V end was cut by 3 bases, the J end by 2 bases, with 10 bases between. The CDR3 sequence: CSVDWQVNTEAFF. For the CDR3, the DNA is TGCAGCGTTGATTGGCAGGTTAACACTGAAGCTTTCTTT.